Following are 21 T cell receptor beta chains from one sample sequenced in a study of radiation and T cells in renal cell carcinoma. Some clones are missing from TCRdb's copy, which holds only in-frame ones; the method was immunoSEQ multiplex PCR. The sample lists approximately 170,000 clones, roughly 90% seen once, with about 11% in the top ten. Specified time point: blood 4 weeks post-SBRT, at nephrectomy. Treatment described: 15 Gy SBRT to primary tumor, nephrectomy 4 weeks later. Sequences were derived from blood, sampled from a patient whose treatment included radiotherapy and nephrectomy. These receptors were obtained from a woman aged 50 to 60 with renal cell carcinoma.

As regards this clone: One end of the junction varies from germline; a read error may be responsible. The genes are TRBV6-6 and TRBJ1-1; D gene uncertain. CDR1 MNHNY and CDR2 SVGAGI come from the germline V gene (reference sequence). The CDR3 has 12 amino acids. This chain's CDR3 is CASSYPDTEAFF. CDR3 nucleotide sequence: TGTGCCAGCAGTTATCCCGACACGGAAGCTTTCTTT.

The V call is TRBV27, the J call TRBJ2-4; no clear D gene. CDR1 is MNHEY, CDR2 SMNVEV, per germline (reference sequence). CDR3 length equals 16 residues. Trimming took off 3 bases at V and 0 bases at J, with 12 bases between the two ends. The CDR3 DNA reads TGTGCCAGCAGTTTCACGGACCTGCTAGCCAAAAACATTCAGTACTTC. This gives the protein CASSFTDLLAKNIQYF.

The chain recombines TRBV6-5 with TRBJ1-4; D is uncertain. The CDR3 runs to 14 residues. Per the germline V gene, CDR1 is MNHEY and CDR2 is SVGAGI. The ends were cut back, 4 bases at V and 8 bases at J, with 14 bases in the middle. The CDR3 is CASSLNSNGEKLFF. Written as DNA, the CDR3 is TGTGCCAGCAGTTTAAACTCAAACGGCGAAAAACTGTTTTTT.

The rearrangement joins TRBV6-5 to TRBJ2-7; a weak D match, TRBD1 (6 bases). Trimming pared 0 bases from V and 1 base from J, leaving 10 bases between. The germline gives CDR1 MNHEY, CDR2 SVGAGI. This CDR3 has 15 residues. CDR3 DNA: TGTGCCAGCAGTTACTCGGGCAGGGGTTCCTACGAGCAGTACTTC. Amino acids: CASSYSGRGSYEQYF.

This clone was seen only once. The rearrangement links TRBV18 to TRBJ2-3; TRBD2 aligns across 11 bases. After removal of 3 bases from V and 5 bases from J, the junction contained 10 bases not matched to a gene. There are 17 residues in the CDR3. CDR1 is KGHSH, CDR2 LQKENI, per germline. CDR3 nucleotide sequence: TGTGCCAGCTCACCGTTTAGCGGGGGGGCCCGTGGAGATACGCAGTATTTT. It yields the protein CASSPFSGGARGDTQYF.

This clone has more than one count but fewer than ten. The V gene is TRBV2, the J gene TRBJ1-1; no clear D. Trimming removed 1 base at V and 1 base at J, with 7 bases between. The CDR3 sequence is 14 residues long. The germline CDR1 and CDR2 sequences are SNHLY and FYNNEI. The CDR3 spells CASSEVLRNTEAFF. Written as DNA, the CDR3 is TGTGCCAGCAGTGAAGTACTAAGGAACACTGAAGCTTTCTTT.

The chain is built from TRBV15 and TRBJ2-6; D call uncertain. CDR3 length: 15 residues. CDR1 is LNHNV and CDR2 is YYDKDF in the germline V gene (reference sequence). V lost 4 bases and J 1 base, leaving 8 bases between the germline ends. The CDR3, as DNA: TGTGCCACCAGCAACGATGGTTCTGGGGCCAACGTCCTGACTTTC. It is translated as CATSNDGSGANVLTF.

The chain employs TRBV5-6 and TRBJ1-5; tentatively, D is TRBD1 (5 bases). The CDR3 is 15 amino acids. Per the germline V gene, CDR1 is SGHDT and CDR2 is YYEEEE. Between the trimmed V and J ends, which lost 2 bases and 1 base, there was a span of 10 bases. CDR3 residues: CASSFTGGSNQPQHF. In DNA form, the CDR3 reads TGTGCCAGCAGCTTTACGGGGGGGAGCAATCAGCCCCAGCATTTT.

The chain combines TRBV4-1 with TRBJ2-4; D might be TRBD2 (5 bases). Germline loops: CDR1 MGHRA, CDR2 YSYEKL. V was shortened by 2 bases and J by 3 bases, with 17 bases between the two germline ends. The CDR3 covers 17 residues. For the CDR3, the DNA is TGCGCCAGCAGCCAAATCCGGCCAGCGGCGCTCAAAAACATTCAGTACTTC. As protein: CASSQIRPAALKNIQYF.

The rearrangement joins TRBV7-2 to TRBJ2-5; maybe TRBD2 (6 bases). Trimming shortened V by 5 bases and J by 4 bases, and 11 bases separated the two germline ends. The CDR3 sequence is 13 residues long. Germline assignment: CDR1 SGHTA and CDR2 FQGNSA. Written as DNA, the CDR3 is TGTGCCAGCAGCCCGGGACTCCTAGAGACCCAGTACTTC. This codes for CASSPGLLETQYF.

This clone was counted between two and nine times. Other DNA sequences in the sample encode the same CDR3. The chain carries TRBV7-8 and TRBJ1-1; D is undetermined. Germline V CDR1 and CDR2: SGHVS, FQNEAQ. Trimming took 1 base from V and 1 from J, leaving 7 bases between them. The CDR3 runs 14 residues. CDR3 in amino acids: CASSLGPGNTEAFF. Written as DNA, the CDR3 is TGTGCCAGCAGCTTAGGCCCTGGGAACACTGAAGCTTTCTTT.

The CDR3 DNA sequence: TGTGCCAGCAGCTACGAAGGGCGATGGCGGACTGAAGCTTTCTTT. Translated: CASSYEGRWRTEAFF. The genes are TRBV7-2 and TRBJ1-1; D gene unclear. V was clipped by 4 bases and J by 5 bases, with 17 bases between them. Per the germline V gene, CDR1 is SGHTA and CDR2 is FQGNSA. This CDR3 has 15 amino acids.

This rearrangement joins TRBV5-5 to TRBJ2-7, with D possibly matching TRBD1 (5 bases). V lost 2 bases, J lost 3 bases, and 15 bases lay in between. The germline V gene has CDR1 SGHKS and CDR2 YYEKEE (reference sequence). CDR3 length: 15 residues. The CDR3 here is CASSLFGHQSYEQYF. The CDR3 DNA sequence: TGTGCCAGCAGCTTATTCGGACATCAGAGCTACGAGCAGTACTTC.

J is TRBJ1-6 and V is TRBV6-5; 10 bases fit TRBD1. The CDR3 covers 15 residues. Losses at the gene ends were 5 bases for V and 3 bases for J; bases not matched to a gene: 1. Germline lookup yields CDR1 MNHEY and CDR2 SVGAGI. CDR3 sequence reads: CASSRTGGYNSPLHF. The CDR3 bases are TGTGCCAGCAGTCGGACAGGGGGCTATAATTCACCCCTCCACTTT.

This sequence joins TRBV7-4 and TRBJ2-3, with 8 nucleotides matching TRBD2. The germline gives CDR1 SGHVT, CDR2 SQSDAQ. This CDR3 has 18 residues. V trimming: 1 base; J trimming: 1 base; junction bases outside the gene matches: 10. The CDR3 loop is CASSLVSGKPHCTDTQYF. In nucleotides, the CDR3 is TGTGCCAGCAGCTTAGTTAGCGGGAAACCACATTGCACAGATACGCAGTATTTT. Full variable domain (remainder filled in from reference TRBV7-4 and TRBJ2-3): GAGVSQSPRYKVAKRGRDVALRCDSISGHVTLYWYRQTLGQGSEVLTYSQSDAQRDKSGRPSGRFSAERPERSVSTLKIQRTEQGDSAVYLCASSLVSGKPHCTDTQYFGPGTRLTVL.

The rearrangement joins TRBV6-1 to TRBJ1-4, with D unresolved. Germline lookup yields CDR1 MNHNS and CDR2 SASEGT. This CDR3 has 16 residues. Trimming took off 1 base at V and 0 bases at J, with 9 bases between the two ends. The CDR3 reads CASSEGATATNEKLFF. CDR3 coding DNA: TGTGCCAGCAGTGAAGGGGCGACGGCAACTAATGAAAAACTGTTTTTT.

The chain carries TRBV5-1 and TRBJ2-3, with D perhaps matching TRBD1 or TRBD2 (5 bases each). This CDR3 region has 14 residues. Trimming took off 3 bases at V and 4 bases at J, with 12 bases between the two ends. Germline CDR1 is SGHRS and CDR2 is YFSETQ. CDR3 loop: CASSSGARADTQYF. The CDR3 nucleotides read TGCGCCAGCAGCTCCGGGGCACGGGCAGATACGCAGTATTTT.

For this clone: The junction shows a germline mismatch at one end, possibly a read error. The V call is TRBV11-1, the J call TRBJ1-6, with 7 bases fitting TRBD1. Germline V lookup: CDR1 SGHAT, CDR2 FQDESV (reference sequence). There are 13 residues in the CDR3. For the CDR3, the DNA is TGTGCCAGCAGTCTACTCGCGTCCCGGGACAGCGTCTTT. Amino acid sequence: CASSLLASRDSVF.

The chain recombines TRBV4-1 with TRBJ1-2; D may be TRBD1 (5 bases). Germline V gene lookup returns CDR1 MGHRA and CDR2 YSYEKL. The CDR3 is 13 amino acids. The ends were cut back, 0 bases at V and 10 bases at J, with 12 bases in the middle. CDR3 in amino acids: CASSQESQVDYTF. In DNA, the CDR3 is TGCGCCAGCAGCCAAGAATCACAGGTTGACTACACCTTC.

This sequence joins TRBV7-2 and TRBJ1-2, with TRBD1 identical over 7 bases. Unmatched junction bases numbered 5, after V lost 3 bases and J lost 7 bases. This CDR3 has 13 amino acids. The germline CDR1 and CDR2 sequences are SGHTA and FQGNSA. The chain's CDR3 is CASSFRQGSGYTF. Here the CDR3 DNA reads TGTGCCAGCAGCTTCCGACAGGGTAGTGGCTACACCTTC.

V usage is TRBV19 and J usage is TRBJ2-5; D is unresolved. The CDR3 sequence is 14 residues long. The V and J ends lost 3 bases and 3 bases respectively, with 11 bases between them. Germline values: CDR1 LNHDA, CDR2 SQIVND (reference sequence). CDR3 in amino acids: CASSIWGEKETQYF. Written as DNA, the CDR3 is TGTGCCAGTAGTATCTGGGGTGAGAAAGAGACCCAGTACTTC.